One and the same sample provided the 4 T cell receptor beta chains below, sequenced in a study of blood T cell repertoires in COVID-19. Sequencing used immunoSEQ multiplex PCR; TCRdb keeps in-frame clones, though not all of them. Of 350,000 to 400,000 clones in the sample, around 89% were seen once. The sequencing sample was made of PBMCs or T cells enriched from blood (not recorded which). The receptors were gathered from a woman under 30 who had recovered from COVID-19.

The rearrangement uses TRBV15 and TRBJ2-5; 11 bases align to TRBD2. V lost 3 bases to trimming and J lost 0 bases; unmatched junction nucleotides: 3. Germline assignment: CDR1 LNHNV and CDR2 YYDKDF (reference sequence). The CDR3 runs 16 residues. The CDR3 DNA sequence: TGTGCCACCAGCAGTAGCGGGGGGGTTTACCAAGAGACCCAGTACTTC. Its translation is CATSSSGGVYQETQYF. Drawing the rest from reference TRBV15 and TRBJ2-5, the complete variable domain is DAMVIQNPRYQVTQFGKPVTLSCSQTLNHNVMYWYQQKSSQAPKLLFHYYDKDFNNEADTPDNFQSRRPNTSFCFLDIRSPGLGDTAMYLCATSSSGGVYQETQYFGPGTRLLVL.

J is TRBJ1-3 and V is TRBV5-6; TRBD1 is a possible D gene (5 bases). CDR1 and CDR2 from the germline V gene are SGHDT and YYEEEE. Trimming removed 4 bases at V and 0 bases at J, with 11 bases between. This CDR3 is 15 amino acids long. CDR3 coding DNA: TGTGCCAGCAGCGCGGGACGTGACTCTGGAAACACCATATATTTT. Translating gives CASSAGRDSGNTIYF.

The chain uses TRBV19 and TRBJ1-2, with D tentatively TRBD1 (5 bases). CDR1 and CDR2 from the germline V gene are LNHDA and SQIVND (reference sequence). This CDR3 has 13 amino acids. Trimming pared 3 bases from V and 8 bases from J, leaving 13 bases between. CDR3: CASSIARVSGYTF. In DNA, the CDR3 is TGTGCCAGTAGTATCGCCAGGGTGAGCGGCTACACCTTC.

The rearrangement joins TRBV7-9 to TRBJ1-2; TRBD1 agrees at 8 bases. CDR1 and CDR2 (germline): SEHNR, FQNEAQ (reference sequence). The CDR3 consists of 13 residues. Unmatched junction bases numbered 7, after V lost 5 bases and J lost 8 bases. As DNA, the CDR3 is TGTGCCAGCAGCCCCGGACAGGGACGAGGCTACACCTTC. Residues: CASSPGQGRGYTF.